One sample yielded the 27 T cell receptor beta chains listed below, sequenced in a study of memory CD4+ T cells and cytomegalovirus serostatus. The sort gate was single viable CD3+CD4+CD8-CD45RO+ cells for memory CD4+ T cells. Data came from immunoSEQ multiplex PCR; TCRdb stores just in-frame clones and leaves some out. The sample yields over 65,000 clones, 60% to 80% seen once. The sequenced sample consisted of memory CD4+ T cells from blood. Source of these receptors: an adult in good health and CMV-seropositive.

The V call is TRBV5-6, the J call TRBJ2-5; either TRBD1 or TRBD2 may fit D (5 bases each). V lost 4 bases to trimming and J lost 5 bases, with 21 bases between them. Germline-derived CDR1 and CDR2 are SGHDT and YYEEEE. There are 16 residues in the CDR3. The CDR3 DNA reads TGTGCCAGCAGCCTTTCTGGGACCTTGGGTTCCGAGACCCAGTACTTC. It encodes CASSLSGTLGSETQYF. Based on the CDR3 plus reference TRBV5-6 and TRBJ2-5, the full variable domain is DAGVTQSPTHLIKTRGQQVTLRCSPKSGHDTVSWYQQALGQGPQFIFQYYEEEERQRGNFPDRFSGHQFPNYSSELNVNALLLGDSALYLCASSLSGTLGSETQYFGPGTRLLVL.

V gene TRBV4-1 combines with J gene TRBJ2-3, with D perhaps given as TRBD1 or TRBD2 (5 bases each). Per the germline V gene, CDR1 is MGHRA and CDR2 is YSYEKL. The CDR3 is 15 amino acids. Deletions cut 4 bases from V and 4 bases from J, with 15 bases between. CDR3 protein: CASSLAGTVADTQYF. The CDR3 nucleotides are TGCGCCAGCAGCCTAGCCGGGACCGTAGCAGATACGCAGTATTTT.

The genes are TRBV6-5 and TRBJ2-5, with 7 nucleotides matching TRBD2. CDR1 and CDR2 from the germline V gene are MNHEY and SVGAGI. J gave up 3 bases and V 2 bases, and 6 bases lay outside the gene matches. This CDR3 is built from 15 residues. This CDR3 is CASSYGEGRKETQYF. The CDR3 DNA sequence: TGTGCCAGCAGTTACGGGGAGGGACGGAAAGAGACCCAGTACTTC.

The V call is TRBV27, the J call TRBJ1-1, with D unclear. There are 14 residues in the CDR3. V lost 3 bases to trimming and J lost 1 base, with 9 bases between them. Germline V gives CDR1 MNHEY, CDR2 SMNVEV (reference sequence). The DNA for the CDR3 is TGTGCCAGCAGTTTTCTAGCGAGGAACACTGAAGCTTTCTTT. Amino acid sequence: CASSFLARNTEAFF.

This chain joins TRBV6-5 and TRBJ1-2; 7 bases agree with TRBD1. V dropped 3 bases and J dropped 8; count of bases not matched to a gene: 15. In germline, CDR1 is MNHEY, CDR2 SVGAGI. The CDR3 sequence is 16 residues long. The CDR3 sequence is CASSYLLPPGGFGYTF. In nucleotides, the CDR3 is TGTGCCAGCAGTTATTTACTACCCCCAGGGGGTTTCGGCTACACCTTC.

This clone has a handful of counts. The chain links TRBV7-9 to TRBJ2-5; maybe TRBD2 (5 bases). The CDR3 runs to 14 residues. Trimming took 5 bases from V and 5 from J, leaving 15 bases between them. Germline assignment: CDR1 SEHNR and CDR2 FQNEAQ (reference sequence). This CDR3 reads CASSPSLAQETQYF. The DNA for the CDR3 is TGTGCCAGCAGCCCTTCCTTAGCGCAGGAGACCCAGTACTTC.

J is TRBJ1-1 and V is TRBV29-1; 7 bases fit TRBD1. The trim removed 6 bases at V and 8 bases at J, leaving 3 bases unmatched. The germline V gene encodes CDR1 SQVTM and CDR2 ANQGSEA. The CDR3 runs to 10 residues. The CDR3 DNA follows: TGCAGCGTGGAACAGGGGGAAGCTTTCTTT. This encodes CSVEQGEAFF.

The chain combines TRBV7-9 with TRBJ2-5; 7 bases match TRBD2. The junction had 4 bases not matched to a gene; V was cut back by 4 bases and J by 5 bases. Germline V gene sequence: CDR1 SEHNR, CDR2 FQNEAQ (reference sequence). This CDR3 region has 13 residues. CDR3 in amino acids: CASSWTSSETQYF. The DNA for the CDR3 is TGTGCCAGCAGCTGGACTAGTTCGGAGACCCAGTACTTC.

This clone was observed once. The rearrangement links TRBV10-3 to TRBJ2-3; 10 nucleotides match TRBD2. In germline, CDR1 is ENHRY, CDR2 SYGVKD. This CDR3 is built from 14 residues. V lost 7 bases to trimming and J lost 11 bases; unmatched junction nucleotides: 12. This CDR3 is CAITQRALAGGQYF. CDR3 coding DNA: TGTGCCATCACCCAAAGGGCCTTAGCGGGGGGGCAGTATTTT.

This clone has more than one count but fewer than ten. The chain joins TRBV19 to TRBJ1-4, with no clear D. The CDR3 is 14 amino acids. CDR1 is LNHDA and CDR2 is SQIVND in the germline V gene (reference sequence). Trimming shortened V by 6 bases and J by 4 bases, and 12 bases separated the two germline ends. CDR3 sequence: CASSPTPNNEKLFF. The CDR3 nucleotides read TGTGCCAGTAGCCCAACACCAAATAATGAAAAACTGTTTTTT. Based on the CDR3 plus reference TRBV19 and TRBJ1-4, the full variable domain is DGGITQSPKYLFRKEGQNVTLSCEQNLNHDAMYWYRQDPGQGLRLIYYSQIVNDFQKGDIAEGYSVSREKKESFPLTVTSAQKNPTAFYLCASSPTPNNEKLFFGSGTQLSVL.

V usage is TRBV7-7 and J usage is TRBJ1-1; 8 nucleotides line up with TRBD1. Germline CDR1 is SSHAT and CDR2 is FNYEAQ (reference sequence). The CDR3 has 13 amino acids. J was trimmed by 8 bases and V by 5 bases; bases with no gene match: 7. The CDR3 loop is CASSPDRGSEAFF. DNA for the CDR3: TGTGCCAGCAGCCCCGACAGGGGATCCGAAGCTTTCTTT.

The V gene is TRBV19, the J gene TRBJ2-7; 7 bases fit TRBD1. The length of the CDR3 is 14 residues. Germline-derived CDR1 and CDR2 are LNHDA and SQIVND (reference sequence). V lost 5 bases to trimming and J lost 2 bases; unmatched junction nucleotides: 6. This CDR3 reads CASSATGFPYEQYF. The CDR3 DNA sequence: TGTGCCAGTAGTGCGACAGGGTTCCCCTACGAGCAGTACTTC.

The V gene is TRBV10-1, the J gene TRBJ2-4; TRBD1 might be the D (5 bases). V lost 3 bases to trimming and J lost 8 bases, with 17 bases between them. In germline, CDR1 is WNHNN, CDR2 SYGVQD (reference sequence). This CDR3 is 15 amino acids long. CDR3 DNA sequence: TGCGCCAGCAGTGACTCCGGGCCCCCCAGGGACATTCAGTACTTC. This codes for CASSDSGPPRDIQYF.

The chain carries TRBV6-5 and TRBJ2-3, with D possibly matching TRBD1 (5 bases). Germline CDR1 reads MNHEY; CDR2 reads SVGAGI. This CDR3 comprises 13 residues. V shed 7 bases and J shed 2 bases, with 10 bases lying between them. CDR3 bases: TGTGCCAGCAAAGGGGTACTCACAGATACGCAGTATTTT. Translated, it gives CASKGVLTDTQYF.

This chain joins TRBV5-6 and TRBJ2-6; 7 nucleotides match TRBD1. V trimming: 6 bases; J trimming: 0 bases; junction bases outside the gene matches: 12. CDR3 length equals 18 residues. CDR1 and CDR2 from the germline V gene are SGHDT and YYEEEE. CDR3: CASNFVDRRFSGANVLTF. The CDR3 bases are TGTGCCAGCAACTTTGTGGACAGGAGGTTCTCTGGGGCCAACGTCCTGACTTTC.

The rearrangement links TRBV7-9 to TRBJ1-1; TRBD1 is a possible D gene (5 bases). V lost 5 bases and J lost 2, with 12 bases in between. This CDR3 is built from 14 residues. Germline V gene sequence: CDR1 SEHNR, CDR2 FQNEAQ (reference sequence). CDR3 nucleotides: TGTGCCAGCAGCCCCCGGGGGTTAAACACTGAAGCTTTCTTT. Translated, it gives CASSPRGLNTEAFF.

The chain joins TRBV4-1 to TRBJ2-2; 8 bases agree with TRBD2. The CDR3 sequence is 15 residues long. Germline-derived CDR1 and CDR2 are MGHRA and YSYEKL. The trim removed 6 bases at V and 7 bases at J, leaving 10 bases unmatched. The CDR3 is CASRPRGAQGGELFF. The CDR3 DNA follows: TGCGCCAGCAGGCCGCGGGGGGCCCAGGGCGGGGAGCTGTTTTTT.

The chain employs TRBV5-6 and TRBJ2-1, with D possibly being TRBD1 or TRBD2 (5 bases each). The CDR3 has 17 amino acids. Germline CDR1 is SGHDT and CDR2 is YYEEEE. Trimming took off 0 bases at V and 0 bases at J, with 13 bases between the two ends. The CDR3 DNA reads TGTGCCAGCAGCTTGGCCTCGGGGCGCCGCTCCTACAATGAGCAGTTCTTC. The encoded protein is CASSLASGRRSYNEQFF.

V usage is TRBV19 and J usage is TRBJ2-3; D is uncertain. V lost 6 bases, J lost 6 bases, and 10 bases lay in between. Germline CDR1 is LNHDA and CDR2 is SQIVND (reference sequence). This CDR3 has 12 residues. The CDR3 loop reads CASSLRWDTQYF. In DNA, the CDR3 is TGTGCCAGTAGCCTGAGATGGGATACGCAGTATTTT.

The gene calls are TRBV2 and TRBJ1-1; perhaps TRBD1 as D (5 bases). The CDR3 totals 12 residues. V was pared by 5 bases and J by 10 bases, with 14 bases between. Germline values: CDR1 SNHLY, CDR2 FYNNEI. The CDR3 sequence is CASSTDSGVAFF. For the CDR3, the DNA is TGTGCCAGCAGTACAGACAGTGGAGTAGCTTTCTTT.

This chain connects TRBV6-1 to TRBJ2-1; the match to TRBD2 covers 8 bases. The CDR3 consists of 15 residues. Germline V gene sequence: CDR1 MNHNS, CDR2 SASEGT. The V gene end was trimmed by 2 bases and the J gene end by 1 base; junction bases not matched to a gene: 1. The CDR3 reads CASSELAGSYNEQFF. Written as DNA, the CDR3 is TGTGCCAGCAGTGAACTAGCGGGTTCCTACAATGAGCAGTTCTTC.

The chain joins TRBV10-1 to TRBJ2-3; D possibly corresponds to TRBD2 (5 bases). The ends were cut back, 7 bases at V and 0 bases at J, with 8 bases in the middle. The CDR3 has 13 residues. Germline values: CDR1 WNHNN, CDR2 SYGVQD (reference sequence). CDR3: CASNDYSTDTQYF. In DNA, the CDR3 is TGCGCCAGCAACGACTACAGCACAGATACGCAGTATTTT.

The chain recombines TRBV30 with TRBJ2-7, with no clear D. V lost 1 base, J lost 4 bases, and 14 bases lay in between. CDR1 and CDR2 (germline): GTSNPN, SVGIG (reference sequence). The CDR3 spans 14 residues. The CDR3, as DNA: TGTGCCTGGAGTGGGGCAGAGCTTCATTACGAGCAGTACTTC. Translating it yields CAWSGAELHYEQYF.

This clone was recorded once. The CDR3 coding sequence is TGCAGCGGGAACGGGGGGGGACCTAACAATGAGCAGTTCTTC. It yields the protein CSGNGGGPNNEQFF. The rearrangement links TRBV29-1 to TRBJ2-1; 8 bases map to TRBD2. This CDR3 region has 14 residues. The germline V gene has CDR1 SQVTM and CDR2 ANQGSEA. Unmatched junction bases numbered 10, after V lost 7 bases and J lost 5 bases.

The chain employs TRBV2 and TRBJ1-1; D may be TRBD1 (5 bases). V gave up 4 bases and J gave up 8 bases, with 14 bases separating them. Germline CDR1 SNHLY, CDR2 FYNNEI. The CDR3 spans 13 residues. The CDR3 sequence: CASSVQGSLEAFF. DNA of the CDR3: TGTGCCAGCAGTGTGCAGGGCAGCCTCGAAGCTTTCTTT.

This rearrangement joins TRBV6-1 to TRBJ1-2, with D perhaps matching TRBD1 (6 bases). This CDR3 comprises 13 residues. Trimming shortened V by 7 bases and J by 3 bases, and 12 bases separated the two germline ends. CDR1 is MNHNS and CDR2 is SASEGT in the germline V gene. CDR3 DNA: TGTGCCAGCAATCGGGGGCGCGACTATGGCTACACCTTC. It encodes CASNRGRDYGYTF.

The chain uses TRBV7-8 and TRBJ1-4; D uncertain. The germline CDR1 and CDR2 sequences are SGHVS and FQNEAQ. V was cut by 1 base and J by 10 bases, with 10 bases left in between. This CDR3 is built from 13 residues. The CDR3 loop reads CASSLDPDPKLFF. DNA of the CDR3: TGTGCCAGCAGCTTAGATCCCGACCCAAAACTGTTTTTT. Looking up the rest from reference TRBV7-8 and TRBJ1-4 gives the full variable domain: GAGVSQSPRYKVAKRGQDVALRCDPISGHVSLFWYQQALGQGPEFLTYFQNEAQLDKSGLPSDRFFAERPEGSVSTLKIQRTQQEDSAVYLCASSLDPDPKLFFGSGTQLSVL.